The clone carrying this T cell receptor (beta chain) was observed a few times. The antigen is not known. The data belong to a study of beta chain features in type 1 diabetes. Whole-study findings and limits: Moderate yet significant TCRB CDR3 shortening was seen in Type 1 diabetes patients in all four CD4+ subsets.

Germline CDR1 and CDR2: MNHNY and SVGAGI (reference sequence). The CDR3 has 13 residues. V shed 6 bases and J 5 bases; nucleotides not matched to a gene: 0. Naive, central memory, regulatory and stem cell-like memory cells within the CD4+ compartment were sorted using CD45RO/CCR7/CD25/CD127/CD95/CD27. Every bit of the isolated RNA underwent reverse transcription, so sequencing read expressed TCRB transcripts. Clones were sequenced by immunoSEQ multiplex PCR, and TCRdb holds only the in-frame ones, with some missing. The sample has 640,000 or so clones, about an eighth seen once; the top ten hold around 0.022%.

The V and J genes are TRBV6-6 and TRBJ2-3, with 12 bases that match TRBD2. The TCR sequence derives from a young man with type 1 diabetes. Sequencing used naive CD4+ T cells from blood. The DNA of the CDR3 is TGTGCCAGCAGGACTAGCGGGGGAGATACGCAGTATTTT. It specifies CASRTSGGDTQYF.